The next 3 T cell receptor beta chains were all read from a single sample in a study of cytomegalovirus exposure and HLA in healthy donors. Only in-frame clones appear in the TCRdb table, and some are missing; sequencing was by immunoSEQ multiplex PCR. The sample records 150,000 to 200,000 clones, around four fifths being singletons. Specimen: PBMCs. The receptors originated from a man aged 25 to 40 in good health and CMV-seropositive.

This chain joins TRBV7-2 and TRBJ2-7; no reliable D call. Trimming took off 2 bases at V and 4 bases at J, with 9 bases between the two ends. The CDR3 is 13 amino acids. Germline lookup yields CDR1 SGHTA and CDR2 FQGNSA. In nucleotides, the CDR3 is TGTGCCAGCAGCTTAAACACCGGGTACGAGCAGTACTTC. This encodes CASSLNTGYEQYF.

This clone appeared a single time. This rearrangement joins TRBV2 to TRBJ2-7, with D possibly matching TRBD1 (6 bases). Germline V gene data show CDR1 as SNHLY and CDR2 as FYNNEI. The CDR3 sequence is 15 residues long. The V and J ends lost 1 base and 1 base respectively, with 11 bases between them. The CDR3 spells CASSEGAGVSYEQYF. The CDR3 coding sequence is TGTGCCAGCAGTGAAGGGGCAGGGGTGTCCTACGAGCAGTACTTC.

This clone was detected only once. The rearrangement uses TRBV7-6 and TRBJ1-1; perhaps TRBD1 as D (6 bases). V was cut by 1 base and J by 3 bases, with 9 bases left in between. CDR3 length equals 14 residues. CDR1 is SGHVS, CDR2 FNYEAQ, per germline. The CDR3 is CASSLEAGDTEAFF. CDR3 nucleotide sequence: TGTGCCAGCAGCTTAGAGGCAGGGGACACTGAAGCTTTCTTT.